This T cell receptor (beta chain) was identified during a study of blood T cell repertoires in COVID-19 (dated by TCRdb to 2018 to 2021). Notes on the research overall: Samples covering the acute and convalescent phases of COVID-19 were provided by collaborators in the United States, Italy and Spain. A de-identified subject ID, COVID-19 status, age in years and sex were almost always included in the sample metadata. The repertoires were made available in a free public database intended to serve as a resource for research on the immune response to SARS-CoV-2. Where HLA class I and class II types were available, the types were taken from metadata supplied by the sample provider, not from assay-based typing. Subjects who had been exposed to COVID-19, were actively infected with it, or had recovered from it provided the deeply sampled blood TCRbeta repertoires that made up the dataset. Samples came from the ongoing ImmuneRACE study (first 160 participants) plus 1,254 subjects from 6 global collaborators. The material from the prospective study consisted of cDNA or gDNA derived from T cells, B-cell-depleted T cells, or PBMCs.

What the work shows at the level of the full study, not this receptor alone: The amount of clinical and demographic metadata varied by source and participant and was provided uncurated.

The immunoSEQ Assay, a bias-controlled multiplex PCR, was used to amplify TCRbeta CDR3 regions from genomic DNA. The paper's data handling went like this. The number of nucleated cells in each sample was estimated by amplification of reference gene primers within the assay. To quantify the absolute abundance of each unique TCRbeta CDR3 rearrangement, sequence reads were collapsed and filtered. For each sample, productive Simpson clonality was calculated as the square root of Simpson's diversity index across productive rearrangements. TCRdb limited this immuneACCESS table to in-frame rearrangements with V and J called. A share of clones is missing; checked studies link under half to unresolved V genes, and the rest is unexplained. V and J calls plus clone size are reproduced from that table; the DNA served to infer D and trimming. The sample data list 99,000 or so clones, and roughly 80% of these were observed just once. The leading ten clones occupy 15% of the sample.

Each collaborating institution followed its own protocols to collect whole blood in K2EDTA tubes. Collaborator samples were shipped for TCRbeta analysis as frozen whole blood, isolated PBMCs, or DNA extracted from either sample type. This clone was seen once. The antigen it binds to is not known. No quality values exist for individual bases; no much larger clone is one base distant. The specimen was peripheral blood. The receptor's source is an elderly woman with acute or convalescent COVID-19.

At the DNA level, the sequence is TGTGCCAGCAGTACCGGGACAGATTATCAGCCCCAGCATTTT. Protein translation: CASSTGTDYQPQHF. The chain uses TRBV2 and TRBJ1-5, with 7 central nucleotides matching TRBD1. V loses 5 bases at its end and J loses 5 bases; junction bases beyond the gene matches: 6. The germline V gene provides CDR1 SNHLY and CDR2 FYNNEI. The CDR3 covers 14 residues, taking in both the cysteine and the phenylalanine. Only CDR3 DNA remains: 42 bases, in frame from the first base.